These 27 T cell receptor beta chains were all obtained from the same sample, sequenced in a study of blood T cell repertoires in COVID-19. Only in-frame clones appear in the TCRdb table, and some are missing; sequencing was by immunoSEQ multiplex PCR. This table has about 260,000 clones, around 86% appearing once. Sequencing input: peripheral blood. The receptors come from a human donor in a cohort sampled during active COVID-19.

The V gene is TRBV5-4, the J gene TRBJ2-1; a possible D gene is TRBD2 (6 bases). From germline, CDR1 is SGHNT and CDR2 YYREEE (reference sequence). CDR3 length equals 15 residues. Trimming left V 4 bases short and J 7 bases short, with 18 bases between. The CDR3, as DNA: TGTGCCAGCAGCGTCTTCCCTGGGGGGAGAAATGAGCAGTTCTTC. Protein product: CASSVFPGGRNEQFF.

The chain recombines TRBV7-2 with TRBJ1-2; no reliable D call. Deletions cut 1 base from V and 6 bases from J, with 15 bases between. The CDR3 loop spans 15 amino acids. Germline assignment: CDR1 SGHTA and CDR2 FQGNSA. The CDR3 DNA reads as TGTGCCAGCAGCTTAGACACCAGTGGTTTTAATGGCTACACCTTC. Its protein product is CASSLDTSGFNGYTF.

The chain joins TRBV12-3 or TRBV12-4 to TRBJ2-7; possibly TRBD2 for D (6 bases). V was cut by 8 bases and J by 1 base, with 9 bases left in between. This CDR3 is built from 12 residues. CDR3 sequence reads: CASSGLSYEQYF. The CDR3 nucleotides are TGTGCCAGCTCAGGACTATCCTACGAGCAGTACTTC.

The CDR3 DNA reads as TGTGCCAGCAGTTTGGTCGGCCGGGGGCAGTTCTTC. This codes for CASSLVGRGQFF. V is TRBV27 and J is TRBJ2-1, with TRBD2 as a possible D gene (5 bases). Trimming took off 3 bases at V and 12 bases at J, with 12 bases between the two ends. CDR3 size: 12 residues. CDR1 is MNHEY and CDR2 is SMNVEV in the germline V gene (reference sequence).

The V call is TRBV6-5, the J call TRBJ1-2; D is uncertain. V lost 6 bases, J lost 4 bases, and 12 bases lay in between. CDR1 and CDR2 from the germline V gene are MNHEY and SVGAGI. The CDR3 sequence is 13 residues long. CDR3 sequence reads: CASRVVEIYGYTF. CDR3 DNA sequence: TGTGCCAGCAGAGTTGTAGAAATCTATGGCTACACCTTC.

The chain couples TRBV18 to TRBJ1-2; D is possibly TRBD1 (6 bases). The length of the CDR3 is 14 residues. The germline V gene encodes CDR1 KGHSH and CDR2 LQKENI. Between the trimmed V and J ends, which lost 6 bases and 6 bases, there was a span of 17 bases. The CDR3 protein is CASSPGGTRDGYTF. The CDR3 DNA sequence: TGTGCCAGCTCCCCGGGGGGCACGCGAGATGGCTACACCTTC.

The V gene is TRBV6-6, the J gene TRBJ2-1, with D maybe TRBD2 (6 bases). V was clipped by 6 bases and J by 10 bases, with 13 bases between them. The CDR3 totals 12 residues. Germline V gene lookup returns CDR1 MNHNY and CDR2 SVGAGI (reference sequence). The CDR3 protein is CASSQTSGEQFF. The DNA for the CDR3 is TGTGCCAGCAGCCAGACTAGTGGGGAGCAGTTCTTC.

The CDR3, as DNA: TGTGCCAGCAGAAGGGACAGGGCTGCTGGGGCCAACGTCCTGACTTTC. As protein: CASRRDRAAGANVLTF. The chain combines TRBV7-9 with TRBJ2-6, with TRBD1 matching 9 bases. V was pared by 6 bases and J by 2 bases, with 5 bases of the junction left unmatched. Germline-derived CDR1 and CDR2 are SEHNR and FQNEAQ (reference sequence). CDR3 size: 16 residues.

This chain connects TRBV10-3 to TRBJ2-7; 10 positions match TRBD2. Trimming cost V 10 bases and J 4 bases; bases outside gene matches: 4. This CDR3 comprises 12 residues. The germline CDR1 and CDR2 sequences are ENHRY and SYGVKD. The CDR3 DNA follows: TGTGCCACCTCGACTAGCGGGTACGAGCAGTACTTC. The encoded protein is CATSTSGYEQYF.

The rearrangement uses TRBV5-5 and TRBJ2-2; D may be TRBD2 (6 bases). Looked up from germline, CDR1 is SGHKS and CDR2 is YYEKEE (reference sequence). The V end lost 3 bases, the J end lost 2 bases, and 14 bases lay between the germline ends. This CDR3 is built from 16 residues. CDR3 loop: CASSSGVLRNTGELFF. The CDR3 nucleotides read TGTGCCAGCAGCTCGGGGGTCCTGCGCAACACCGGGGAGCTGTTTTTT.

This chain links TRBV28 with TRBJ2-4; D is perhaps TRBD2 (6 bases). Looked up from germline, CDR1 is MDHEN and CDR2 is SYDVKM. There are 12 residues in the CDR3. The V end was cut by 7 bases, the J end by 8 bases, with 12 bases between. This CDR3 is CASTPEGHIQYF. CDR3 DNA sequence: TGTGCCAGCACTCCGGAGGGACACATTCAGTACTTC.

The chain couples TRBV7-8 to TRBJ1-6; no definite D call. V was clipped by 3 bases and J by 7 bases, with 7 bases between them. The CDR3 spans 13 residues. Germline-derived CDR1 and CDR2 are SGHVS and FQNEAQ. DNA of the CDR3: TGTGCCAGCAGCTTGAGAGGAAATTCACCCCTCCACTTT. As protein: CASSLRGNSPLHF.

The V call is TRBV6-5, the J call TRBJ2-1; the D gene is possibly TRBD2 (6 bases). V was clipped by 4 bases and J by 4 bases, with 17 bases between them. Germline loops: CDR1 MNHEY, CDR2 SVGAGI. The CDR3 covers 16 residues. CDR3: CASSSRFGGSYNEQFF. The CDR3 DNA follows: TGTGCCAGCAGTTCAAGGTTCGGGGGTTCGTACAATGAGCAGTTCTTC.

The chain employs TRBV14 and TRBJ2-7; D gene uncertain. Trimming stripped 1 base from V and 6 bases from J, with 16 bases between. Per germline, CDR1 SGHDN and CDR2 FVKESK. This CDR3 comprises 15 residues. CDR3 in amino acids: CASSQVTLDLSEQYF. DNA for the CDR3: TGTGCCAGCAGCCAAGTCACCCTAGATCTTTCCGAGCAGTACTTC.

This clone was counted at least ten times. J is TRBJ2-2 and V is TRBV5-6; 7 bases agree with TRBD2. CDR3 length: 16 amino acids. Unmatched junction bases numbered 8, after V lost 3 bases and J lost 3 bases. Per the germline V gene, CDR1 is SGHDT and CDR2 is YYEEEE. The DNA for the CDR3 is TGTGCCAGCAGCTCTTTCTTAGCGGGTCACACCGGGGAGCTGTTTTTT. Translated, it gives CASSSFLAGHTGELFF.

The chain couples TRBV18 to TRBJ1-1, with D maybe TRBD1 (5 bases). Looked up from germline, CDR1 is KGHSH and CDR2 is LQKENI. V gave up 3 bases and J gave up 7 bases, with 9 bases separating them. This CDR3 is built from 12 residues. The chain's CDR3 is CASSPARVEAFF. CDR3 in DNA: TGTGCCAGCTCACCCGCCAGGGTTGAAGCTTTCTTT.

The CDR3 spells CASRGQIYEQYF. Written as DNA, the CDR3 is TGTGCCAGCCGTGGGCAGATCTACGAGCAGTACTTC. The chain couples TRBV28 to TRBJ2-7; unclear D gene. CDR1 and CDR2 from the germline V gene are MDHEN and SYDVKM. CDR3 length equals 12 residues. V lost 8 bases, J lost 3 bases, and 11 bases lay in between.

This clone was counted a single time. V gene TRBV7-3 combines with J gene TRBJ2-1; the D gene is possibly TRBD2 (6 bases). From germline, CDR1 is SGHTA and CDR2 FQGTGA. There are 14 residues in the CDR3. The germline V and J ends were trimmed by 5 bases and 6 bases, with 14 bases remaining between them. CDR3 residues: CASSLQAGTNEQFF. DNA for the CDR3: TGTGCCAGCAGCCTCCAAGCGGGCACCAATGAGCAGTTCTTC.

The gene calls are TRBV12-3 or TRBV12-4 and TRBJ1-1; 7 bases match TRBD1. V gave up 5 bases and J gave up 3 bases; unmatched junction bases: 3. CDR3 size: 13 residues. CDR3 loop: CASSGQAYTEAFF. The CDR3 DNA follows: TGTGCCAGCAGTGGACAGGCGTACACTGAAGCTTTCTTT.

This clone was observed a single time. The V and J genes are TRBV15 and TRBJ2-7; 10 positions agree with TRBD2. Germline V gene sequence: CDR1 LNHNV, CDR2 YYDKDF (reference sequence). J was trimmed by 5 bases and V by 1 base; bases with no gene match: 5. The CDR3 runs to 15 residues. This CDR3 reads CATSRAGTSVDEQYF. The CDR3, as DNA: TGTGCCACCAGCAGAGCGGGGACTAGCGTTGACGAGCAGTACTTC.

This clone was seen more than once but under ten times. This chain joins TRBV7-9 and TRBJ2-7, with D possibly TRBD1 on 5 matching bases. V was shortened by 2 bases and J by 0 bases, with 14 bases between the two germline ends. CDR1 is SEHNR and CDR2 is FQNEAQ in the germline V gene (reference sequence). The CDR3 has 16 residues. This CDR3 reads CASSLFGAVSSYEQYF. The CDR3 region has the DNA TGTGCCAGCAGCTTATTTGGGGCCGTGAGCTCCTACGAGCAGTACTTC.

This clone came up once. The chain is built from TRBV6-5 and TRBJ2-5, with D possibly matching TRBD1 (5 bases). Germline V gives CDR1 MNHEY, CDR2 SVGAGI. This CDR3 comprises 12 residues. Trimming removed 8 bases at V and 4 bases at J, with 11 bases between. The CDR3 DNA is TGTGCCAGCGACAGCCGGAGAGAGACCCAGTACTTC. It encodes CASDSRRETQYF.

V gene TRBV27 combines with J gene TRBJ2-7, with D perhaps TRBD1 (6 bases). Per the germline V gene, CDR1 is MNHEY and CDR2 is SMNVEV (reference sequence). Trimming left V 6 bases short and J 6 bases short, with 12 bases between. The CDR3 runs to 12 residues. The CDR3 is CASSGQRSEQYF. The CDR3 DNA reads as TGTGCCAGCAGCGGACAGCGCAGCGAGCAGTACTTC.

The chain couples TRBV5-6 to TRBJ1-6; D possibly corresponds to TRBD1 (6 bases). Looked up from germline, CDR1 is SGHDT and CDR2 is YYEEEE. The V end lost 3 bases, the J end lost 9 bases, and 19 bases lay between the germline ends. The CDR3 extends over 16 amino acids. The CDR3 loop is CASSWSGGVRGSPLHF. CDR3 nucleotides: TGTGCCAGCAGCTGGAGCGGGGGCGTTCGAGGTTCACCCCTCCACTTT.

The chain is built from TRBV28 and TRBJ2-1; 11 bases match TRBD2. Germline V lookup: CDR1 MDHEN, CDR2 SYDVKM. V shed 8 bases and J 12 bases; nucleotides not matched to a gene: 12. The CDR3 covers 14 residues. The CDR3 here is CASVGTSGPRGQFF. In nucleotides, the CDR3 is TGTGCCAGCGTCGGGACTAGCGGACCAAGGGGGCAGTTCTTC.

J is TRBJ2-2 and V is TRBV2, with 7 bases lining up with TRBD1. Germline V CDR1 and CDR2: SNHLY, FYNNEI. This CDR3 has 14 residues. V shed 6 bases, J shed 4 bases, and the junction held 5 bases outside the gene matches. The CDR3 sequence is CASRGGPSTGELFF. DNA of the CDR3: TGTGCCAGCAGAGGGGGCCCGTCCACCGGGGAGCTGTTTTTT.

The V gene is TRBV7-9, the J gene TRBJ1-5; no reliable D call. The CDR3 extends over 13 amino acids. Trimming shortened V by 1 base and J by 10 bases, and 11 bases separated the two germline ends. Germline V gene lookup returns CDR1 SEHNR and CDR2 FQNEAQ (reference sequence). CDR3 region: CASSLDSVSPQHF. The CDR3 bases are TGTGCCAGCAGCTTAGATTCGGTGTCACCCCAGCATTTT.